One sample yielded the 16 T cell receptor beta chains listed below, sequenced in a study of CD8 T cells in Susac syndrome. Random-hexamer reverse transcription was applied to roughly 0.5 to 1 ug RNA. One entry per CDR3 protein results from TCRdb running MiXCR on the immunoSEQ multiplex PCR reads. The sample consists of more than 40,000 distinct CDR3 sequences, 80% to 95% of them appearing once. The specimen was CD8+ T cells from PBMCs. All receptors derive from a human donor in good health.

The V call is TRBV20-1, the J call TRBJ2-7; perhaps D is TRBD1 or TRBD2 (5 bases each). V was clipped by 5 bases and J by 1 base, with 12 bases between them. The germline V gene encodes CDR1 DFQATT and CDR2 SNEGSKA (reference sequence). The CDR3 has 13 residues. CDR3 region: CSAPRDGSYEQYF. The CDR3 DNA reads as TGCAGTGCTCCTCGGGACGGATCCTACGAGCAGTACTTC.

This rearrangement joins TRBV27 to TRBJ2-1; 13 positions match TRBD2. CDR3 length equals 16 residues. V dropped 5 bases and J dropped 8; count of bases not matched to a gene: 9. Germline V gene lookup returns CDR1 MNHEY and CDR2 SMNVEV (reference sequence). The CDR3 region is CASSPGTSGIPHEQFF. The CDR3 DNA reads TGTGCCAGCAGTCCCGGGACTAGCGGGATTCCCCATGAGCAGTTCTTC.

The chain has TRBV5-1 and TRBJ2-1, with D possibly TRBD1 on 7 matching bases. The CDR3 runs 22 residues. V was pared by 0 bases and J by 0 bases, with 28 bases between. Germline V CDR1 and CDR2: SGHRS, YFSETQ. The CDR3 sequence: CASSLESPDRDSPHISYNEQFF. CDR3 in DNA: TGCGCCAGCAGCTTGGAATCCCCCGACAGGGACTCCCCACATATCTCCTACAATGAGCAGTTCTTC.

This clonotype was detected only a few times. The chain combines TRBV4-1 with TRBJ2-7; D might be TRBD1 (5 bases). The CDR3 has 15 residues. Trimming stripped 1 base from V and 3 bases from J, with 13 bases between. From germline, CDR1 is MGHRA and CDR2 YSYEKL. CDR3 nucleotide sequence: TGCGCCAGCAGCCAAGGGGGATCAGGGTTCTACGAGCAGTACTTC. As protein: CASSQGGSGFYEQYF.

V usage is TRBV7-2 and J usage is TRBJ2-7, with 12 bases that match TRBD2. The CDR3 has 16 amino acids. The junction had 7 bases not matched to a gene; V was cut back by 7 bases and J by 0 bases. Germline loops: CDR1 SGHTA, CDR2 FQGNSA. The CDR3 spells CASTDPGLAGSYEQYF. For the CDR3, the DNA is TGTGCCAGCACCGACCCGGGACTAGCGGGCTCCTACGAGCAGTACTTC.

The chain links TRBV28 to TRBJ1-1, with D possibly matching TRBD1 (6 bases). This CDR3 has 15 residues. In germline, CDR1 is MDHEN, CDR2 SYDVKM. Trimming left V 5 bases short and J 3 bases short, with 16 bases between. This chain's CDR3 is CASSPRTVIDTEAFF. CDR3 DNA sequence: TGTGCCAGCAGTCCCCGGACAGTTATAGACACTGAAGCTTTCTTT.

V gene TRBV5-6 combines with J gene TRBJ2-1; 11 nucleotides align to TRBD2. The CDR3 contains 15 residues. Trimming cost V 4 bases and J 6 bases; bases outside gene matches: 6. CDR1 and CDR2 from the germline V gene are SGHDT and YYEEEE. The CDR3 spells CASSPGLAAVNEQFF. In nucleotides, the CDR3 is TGTGCCAGCAGCCCGGGACTAGCGGCTGTCAATGAGCAGTTCTTC. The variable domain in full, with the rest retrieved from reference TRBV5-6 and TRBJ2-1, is DAGVTQSPTHLIKTRGQQVTLRCSPKSGHDTVSWYQQALGQGPQFIFQYYEEEERQRGNFPDRFSGHQFPNYSSELNVNALLLGDSALYLCASSPGLAAVNEQFFGPGTRLTVL.

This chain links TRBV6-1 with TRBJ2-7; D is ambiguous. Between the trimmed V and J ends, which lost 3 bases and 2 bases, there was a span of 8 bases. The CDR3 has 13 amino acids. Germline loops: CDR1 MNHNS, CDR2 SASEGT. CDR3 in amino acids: CASSDIMTYEQYF. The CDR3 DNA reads TGTGCCAGCAGTGATATTATGACCTACGAGCAGTACTTC.

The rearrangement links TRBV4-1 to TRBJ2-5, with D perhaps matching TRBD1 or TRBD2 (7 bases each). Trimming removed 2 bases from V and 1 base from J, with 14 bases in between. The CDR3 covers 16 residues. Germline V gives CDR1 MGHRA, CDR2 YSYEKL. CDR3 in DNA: TGCGCCAGCAGCCAATTAAGCGGGGACAGCCAAGAGACCCAGTACTTC. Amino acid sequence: CASSQLSGDSQETQYF.

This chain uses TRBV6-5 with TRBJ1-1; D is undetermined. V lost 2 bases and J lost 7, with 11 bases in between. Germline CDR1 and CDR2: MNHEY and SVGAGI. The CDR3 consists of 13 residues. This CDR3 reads CASSYMGGGEAFF. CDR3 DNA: TGTGCCAGCAGTTACATGGGCGGCGGTGAAGCTTTCTTT.

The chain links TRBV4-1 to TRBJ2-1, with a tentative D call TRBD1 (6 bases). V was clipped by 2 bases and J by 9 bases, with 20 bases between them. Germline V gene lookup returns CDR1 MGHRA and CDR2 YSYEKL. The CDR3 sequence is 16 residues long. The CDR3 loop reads CASSQIAGATWGEQFF. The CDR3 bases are TGCGCCAGCAGCCAAATCGCAGGGGCCACCTGGGGTGAGCAGTTCTTC.

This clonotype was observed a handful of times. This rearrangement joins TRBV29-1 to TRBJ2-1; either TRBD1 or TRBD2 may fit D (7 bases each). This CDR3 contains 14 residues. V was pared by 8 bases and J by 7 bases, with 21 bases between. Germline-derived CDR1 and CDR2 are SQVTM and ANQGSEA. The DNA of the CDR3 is TGCAGCTTTGGGGGAACAGCGGGACAGAATGAGCAGTTCTTC. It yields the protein CSFGGTAGQNEQFF.

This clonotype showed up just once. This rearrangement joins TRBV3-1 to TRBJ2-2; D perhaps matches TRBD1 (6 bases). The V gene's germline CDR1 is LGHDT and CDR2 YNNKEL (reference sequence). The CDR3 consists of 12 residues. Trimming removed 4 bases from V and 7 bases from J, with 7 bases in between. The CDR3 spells CASSPDSGELFF. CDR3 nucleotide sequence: TGTGCCAGCAGCCCGGACAGCGGGGAGCTGTTTTTT.

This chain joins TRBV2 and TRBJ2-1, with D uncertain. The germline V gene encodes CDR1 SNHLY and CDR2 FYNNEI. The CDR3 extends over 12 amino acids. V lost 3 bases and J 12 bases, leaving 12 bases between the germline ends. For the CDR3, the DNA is TGTGCCAGCAGTGATGGGGAAAAAGTGCAGTTCTTC. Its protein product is CASSDGEKVQFF.

DNA of the CDR3: TGTGCCAGCAGTGAAGGGGCGGCTAGCGGGACCACAGATACGCAGTATTTT. Protein product: CASSEGAASGTTDTQYF. V gene TRBV6-1 combines with J gene TRBJ2-3; 9 bases are shared with TRBD2. Looked up from germline, CDR1 is MNHNS and CDR2 is SASEGT. There are 17 residues in the CDR3. V was clipped by 1 base and J by 2 bases; unmatched bases: 7.

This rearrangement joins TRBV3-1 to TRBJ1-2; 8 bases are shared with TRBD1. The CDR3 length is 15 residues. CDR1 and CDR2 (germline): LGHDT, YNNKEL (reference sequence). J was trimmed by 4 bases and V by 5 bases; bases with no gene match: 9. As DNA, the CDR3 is TGTGCCAGCAGCAACGGACAGGGAGCTGTCTATGGCTACACCTTC. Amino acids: CASSNGQGAVYGYTF.